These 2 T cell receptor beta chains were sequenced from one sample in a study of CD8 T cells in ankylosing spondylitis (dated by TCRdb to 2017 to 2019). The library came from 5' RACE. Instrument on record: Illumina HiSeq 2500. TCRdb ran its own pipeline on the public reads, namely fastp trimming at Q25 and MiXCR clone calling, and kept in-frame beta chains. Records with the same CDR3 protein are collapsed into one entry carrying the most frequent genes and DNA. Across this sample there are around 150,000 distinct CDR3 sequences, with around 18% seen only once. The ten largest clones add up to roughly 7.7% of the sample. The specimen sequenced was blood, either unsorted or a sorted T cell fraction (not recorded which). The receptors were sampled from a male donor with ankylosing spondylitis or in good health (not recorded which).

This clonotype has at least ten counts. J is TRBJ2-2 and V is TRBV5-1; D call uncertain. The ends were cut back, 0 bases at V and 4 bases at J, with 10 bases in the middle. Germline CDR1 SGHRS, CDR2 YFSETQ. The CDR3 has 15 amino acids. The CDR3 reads CASSLGQTSTGELFF. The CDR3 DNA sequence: TGCGCCAGCAGCTTGGGTCAGACAAGCACCGGGGAGCTGTTTTTT.

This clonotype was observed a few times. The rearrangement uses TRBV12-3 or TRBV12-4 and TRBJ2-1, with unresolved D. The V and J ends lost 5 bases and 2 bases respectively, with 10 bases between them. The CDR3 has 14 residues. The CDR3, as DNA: TGTGCCAGCAGTACCCCATTGGCCTACAATGAGCAGTTCTTC. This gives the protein CASSTPLAYNEQFF.